This passage covers 29 T cell receptor beta chains from one sample sequenced in a study of T cell changes during pregnancy in multiple sclerosis. TCRdb keeps only in-frame clones here, not all; method: immunoSEQ multiplex PCR. The sample lists approximately 110,000 clones; roughly nine tenths were seen once. This specimen was peripheral blood, taken after pregnancy. All receptors derive from a female donor with multiple sclerosis, enrolled in a pregnancy study.

The chain couples TRBV9 to TRBJ2-1, with 10 bases matching TRBD1. V shed 3 bases, J shed 4 bases, and the junction held 13 bases outside the gene matches. The CDR3 is 18 amino acids. In germline, CDR1 is SGDLS, CDR2 YYNGEE. DNA for the CDR3: TGTGCCAGCAGCGAGACGGGTGGGGGGACAGGGGTGTACAATGAGCAGTTCTTC. Protein product: CASSETGGGTGVYNEQFF.

This chain joins TRBV19 and TRBJ1-1, with D tentatively TRBD1 (6 bases). Per the germline V gene, CDR1 is LNHDA and CDR2 is SQIVND (reference sequence). The CDR3 is made up of 16 amino acids. V dropped 9 bases and J dropped 3 bases, with 23 bases sitting between them. CDR3 sequence: CARILRDKGPDTEAFF. As DNA, the CDR3 is TGTGCCAGAATCCTCCGGGACAAGGGACCTGACACTGAAGCTTTCTTT.

The CDR3 sequence: CASSQGGTDTQYF. The CDR3 bases are TGTGCCAGCAGTCAGGGTGGCACAGATACGCAGTATTTT. The V call is TRBV6-4, the J call TRBJ2-3; maybe TRBD1 (5 bases). This CDR3 contains 13 residues. The V and J ends lost 5 bases and 1 base respectively, with 7 bases between them. Germline V gene data show CDR1 as MRHNA and CDR2 as SNTAGT.

This clone has only one observation. The V call is TRBV6-1, the J call TRBJ1-2; tentatively, D is TRBD1 (5 bases). The CDR3 sequence is 12 residues long. Germline CDR1 and CDR2: MNHNS and SASEGT. Trimming pared 3 bases from V and 7 bases from J, leaving 9 bases between. The CDR3 spells CASSDRVGGYTF. In DNA form, the CDR3 reads TGTGCCAGCAGTGACAGGGTAGGTGGCTACACCTTC.

The chain has TRBV10-3 and TRBJ2-2, with a tentative D call TRBD1 (6 bases). The CDR3 covers 14 residues. The V and J ends lost 8 bases and 4 bases respectively, with 14 bases between them. Germline V gives CDR1 ENHRY, CDR2 SYGVKD. CDR3 DNA sequence: TGTGCCATCGCCCAGGGGTCGGGCACCGGGGAGCTGTTTTTT. Residues: CAIAQGSGTGELFF.

The table lists this clone with a count of one. This chain links TRBV7-6 with TRBJ1-3; D might be TRBD1 (6 bases). CDR1 is SGHVS and CDR2 is FNYEAQ in the germline V gene. The CDR3 is 18 amino acids. V shed 1 base and J shed 0 bases, with 16 bases lying between them. The CDR3 DNA sequence: TGTGCCAGCAGCTTAGTCTCGACAGGCGTCGTCTCTGGAAACACCATATATTTT. This encodes CASSLVSTGVVSGNTIYF.

The chain links TRBV6-5 to TRBJ2-1, with D tentatively TRBD2 (6 bases). Per the germline V gene, CDR1 is MNHEY and CDR2 is SVGAGI. Deletions cut 6 bases from V and 8 bases from J, with 14 bases between. The CDR3 sequence is 13 residues long. CDR3 DNA sequence: TGTGCCAGCAGCTCGCCTTCTAGCGATGAGCAGTTCTTC. Protein product: CASSSPSSDEQFF.

The J gene is TRBJ2-2, the V gene TRBV4-1; D remains unclear. Trimming cost V 1 base and J 4 bases, with 13 bases left between them. The CDR3 sequence is 16 residues long. Germline V gene sequence: CDR1 MGHRA, CDR2 YSYEKL. The chain's CDR3 is CASSQVSTPSTGELFF. The CDR3, as DNA: TGCGCCAGCAGCCAAGTTTCGACACCTTCCACCGGGGAGCTGTTTTTT.

V gene TRBV12-5 combines with J gene TRBJ1-5, with unresolved D. Trimming took 3 bases from V and 4 from J, leaving 7 bases between them. The CDR3 consists of 13 residues. Germline CDR1 is LGHNT and CDR2 is FRNRAP. CDR3 nucleotide sequence: TGTGCTAGTGGTTTAGACTCAAATCAGCCCCAGCATTTT. This sequence encodes CASGLDSNQPQHF.

The chain couples TRBV27 to TRBJ2-3, with D possibly TRBD2 on 5 matching bases. CDR1 and CDR2 from the germline V gene are MNHEY and SMNVEV (reference sequence). There are 13 residues in the CDR3. The ends were cut back, 4 bases at V and 13 bases at J, with 18 bases in the middle. The DNA for the CDR3 is TGTGCCAGCAGTTCCTACCTTTCATCGGAGGAGTATTTT. Residues: CASSSYLSSEEYF.

This clone was observed once. This rearrangement joins TRBV27 to TRBJ1-2; the D is unclear. From germline, CDR1 is MNHEY and CDR2 SMNVEV (reference sequence). This CDR3 region has 13 residues. With 3 bases removed from V and 4 bases from J, the gap between germline ends came to 9 bases. As DNA, the CDR3 is TGTGCCAGCAGTTTTAACAGCTTCTATGGCTACACCTTC. It specifies CASSFNSFYGYTF.

J is TRBJ2-7 and V is TRBV2; 7 bases map to TRBD2. Trimming cost V 9 bases and J 2 bases; bases outside gene matches: 10. The CDR3 has 14 residues. Per the germline V gene, CDR1 is SNHLY and CDR2 is FYNNEI. The CDR3 sequence is CARQSLAATYEQYF. The CDR3 nucleotides are TGTGCCAGGCAAAGTCTAGCGGCGACCTACGAGCAGTACTTC.

This chain connects TRBV15 to TRBJ2-7; 7 positions agree with TRBD2. The CDR3 is 15 residues long. V trimming: 3 bases; J trimming: 7 bases; junction bases outside the gene matches: 12. CDR1 and CDR2 from the germline V gene are LNHNV and YYDKDF (reference sequence). CDR3 DNA sequence: TGTGCCACCAGCAGGGCCGAGGGAGGGGCTTGGGAGCAGTACTTC. Protein product: CATSRAEGGAWEQYF.

The V gene is TRBV6-5, the J gene TRBJ2-5, with 7 bases identical to TRBD2. In germline, CDR1 is MNHEY, CDR2 SVGAGI. Losses at the gene ends were 5 bases for V and 2 bases for J; bases not matched to a gene: 8. The CDR3 has 15 amino acids. The CDR3 protein is CASSLLSGAQETQYF. In DNA form, the CDR3 reads TGTGCCAGCAGTCTTTTGAGCGGGGCGCAAGAGACCCAGTACTTC.

This chain joins TRBV2 and TRBJ2-7; a weak D match, TRBD2 (5 bases). The CDR3 sequence is 14 residues long. Trimming took off 6 bases at V and 3 bases at J, with 15 bases between the two ends. CDR1 and CDR2 from the germline V gene are SNHLY and FYNNEI. CDR3 nucleotide sequence: TGTGCCAGCAGCGCCCGGACTGTAGTCTACGAGCAGTACTTC. Residues: CASSARTVVYEQYF.

The chain joins TRBV7-9 to TRBJ1-1; D may be TRBD1 (5 bases). The CDR3 is 12 residues long. V was pared by 5 bases and J by 8 bases, with 12 bases between. Germline V gene data show CDR1 as SEHNR and CDR2 as FQNEAQ (reference sequence). CDR3 residues: CASSAGRWEAFF. CDR3 in DNA: TGTGCCAGCAGCGCGGGGCGATGGGAAGCTTTCTTT.

The CDR3 nucleotides read TGTGCCAGCAGCCCTACTAGCGGACCCTACAATGAGCAGTTCTTC. Translation gives CASSPTSGPYNEQFF. The J gene is TRBJ2-1, the V gene TRBV6-1, with 8 bases that match TRBD2. The CDR3 runs 15 residues. V trimming: 6 bases; J trimming: 2 bases; junction bases outside the gene matches: 6. Germline CDR1 is MNHNS and CDR2 is SASEGT.

The chain couples TRBV27 to TRBJ2-4; 7 nucleotides line up with TRBD1. Germline V CDR1 and CDR2: MNHEY, SMNVEV (reference sequence). V dropped 3 bases and J dropped 6; count of bases not matched to a gene: 5. This CDR3 comprises 14 residues. The CDR3 DNA follows: TGTGCCAGCAGTTTCGGGGCAGGGGGAAACATTCAGTACTTC. As protein: CASSFGAGGNIQYF.

The V and J genes are TRBV19 and TRBJ2-7, with a possible D match to TRBD2 (7 bases). Deletions cut 4 bases from V and 2 bases from J, with 12 bases between. This CDR3 is 14 amino acids long. Germline V gene lookup returns CDR1 LNHDA and CDR2 SQIVND (reference sequence). The CDR3 protein is CASSRTGGPYEQYF. CDR3 nucleotides: TGTGCCAGTAGTAGGACCGGGGGGCCCTACGAGCAGTACTTC.

The chain couples TRBV7-9 to TRBJ1-5; D unresolved. The CDR3 totals 15 residues. V lost 5 bases to trimming and J lost 5 bases, with 16 bases between them. Germline values: CDR1 SEHNR, CDR2 FQNEAQ (reference sequence). The CDR3 sequence: CASSPATPGDQPQHF. The CDR3, as DNA: TGTGCCAGCAGCCCCGCGACTCCCGGAGATCAGCCCCAGCATTTT.

The rearrangement uses TRBV5-5 and TRBJ1-2; D is uncertain. V dropped 3 bases and J dropped 7 bases, with 19 bases sitting between them. There are 15 residues in the CDR3. Germline V lookup: CDR1 SGHKS, CDR2 YYEKEE (reference sequence). The DNA of the CDR3 is TGTGCCAGCAGCTGGACTCTCGGCGGGTTGGGTGGCTACACCTTC. Its protein is CASSWTLGGLGGYTF.

The chain joins TRBV5-6 to TRBJ2-7, with TRBD1 matching 10 bases. The CDR3 extends over 14 amino acids. Germline V gene lookup returns CDR1 SGHDT and CDR2 YYEEEE. The V and J ends lost 4 bases and 4 bases, in that order; junction bases with no gene match: 5. CDR3 sequence: CASSLSGQGYEQYF. Written as DNA, the CDR3 is TGTGCCAGCAGCCTATCGGGACAGGGGTACGAGCAGTACTTC.

V and J are TRBV18 and TRBJ2-7; 7 bases agree with TRBD1. Germline V gene lookup returns CDR1 KGHSH and CDR2 LQKENI. After removal of 3 bases from V and 1 base from J, the junction contained 3 bases not matched to a gene. The CDR3 contains 14 residues. The CDR3 nucleotides read TGTGCCAGCTCACCGGGGACAGATTCCTACGAGCAGTACTTC. This codes for CASSPGTDSYEQYF.

The chain couples TRBV5-1 to TRBJ2-3; 7 nucleotides align to TRBD2. The CDR3 consists of 15 residues. Germline CDR1 is SGHRS and CDR2 is YFSETQ. V shed 4 bases, J shed 2 bases, and the junction held 7 bases outside the gene matches. The CDR3 coding sequence is TGCGCCAGCAGCAGGGCAGCGGGGCCCACAGATACGCAGTATTTT. This codes for CASSRAAGPTDTQYF.

The rearrangement links TRBV9 to TRBJ2-7; D perhaps matches TRBD2 (6 bases). This CDR3 has 14 amino acids. V shed 3 bases and J shed 4 bases, with 14 bases lying between them. The germline V gene has CDR1 SGDLS and CDR2 YYNGEE. CDR3 in amino acids: CASSGSGVGYEQYF. DNA of the CDR3: TGTGCCAGCAGCGGCTCGGGAGTAGGGTACGAGCAGTACTTC.

The chain is built from TRBV2 and TRBJ2-4, with D possibly matching TRBD1 (6 bases). Trimming took off 5 bases at V and 0 bases at J, with 11 bases between the two ends. The CDR3 consists of 15 residues. Germline values: CDR1 SNHLY, CDR2 FYNNEI. CDR3 protein: CASSQDRLAKNIQYF. DNA for the CDR3: TGTGCCAGCAGTCAGGACAGACTAGCCAAAAACATTCAGTACTTC.

The gene calls are TRBV9 and TRBJ2-1; TRBD2 aligns across 9 bases. Unmatched junction bases numbered 16, after V lost 2 bases and J lost 10 bases. Germline V gene data show CDR1 as SGDLS and CDR2 as YYNGEE. The CDR3 length is 17 residues. The CDR3 region has the DNA TGTGCCAGCAGCGTTGGGGGCGGGGGGGCTCTTTGGGAGGAGCAGTTCTTC. Protein: CASSVGGGGALWEEQFF.

The V call is TRBV29-1, the J call TRBJ1-3, with D perhaps TRBD1 (6 bases). The V and J ends lost 2 bases and 2 bases respectively, with 13 bases between them. The CDR3 consists of 15 residues. In germline, CDR1 is SQVTM, CDR2 ANQGSEA. This CDR3 reads CSVEFWTETGNTIYF. The CDR3 region has the DNA TGCAGCGTTGAATTCTGGACAGAAACTGGAAACACCATATATTTT.

The chain carries TRBV2 and TRBJ2-5; 9 bases agree with TRBD2. This CDR3 is 16 amino acids long. V lost 2 bases and J lost 1; bases outside the gene matches: 5. Germline loops: CDR1 SNHLY, CDR2 FYNNEI. DNA for the CDR3: TGTGCCAGCAGTGAACGGCGGGGGGGCCTCCAAGAGACCCAGTACTTC. Translation gives CASSERRGGLQETQYF.